Listed below are T cell receptor beta chains from one sample, sequenced in a study of regulatory T cells in long-lasting Graves disease. TCRdb re-called the multiplex PCR reads with MiXCR, one entry per CDR3 protein. The sample consists of over 450,000 distinct CDR3 sequences, around 11% of them appearing once. These data also featured in a second study, about T cells in Graves' hyperthyroidism and ophthalmopathy.

Sequencing used peripheral blood mononuclear cells (PBMCs), obtained at new diagnosis, from a patient treated with antithyroid drugs. These receptors were taken from a woman younger than 45 with Graves disease. Each CDR3 is given with its conserved first and last residue. Fields, in order: D gene, V gene, J gene, clone size, CDR3 protein, CDR3 DNA. D genes are given only for firm matches. Clone size is stated in some rows and not others, as once, few, many or a class when expanded.

TRBD2,TRBV6-1,TRBJ2-2,few,CASSVREGMTGELFF,TGTGCCAGCAGTGTCCGGGAGGGAATGACCGGGGAGCTGTTTTTT
TRBD2,TRBV28,TRBJ2-3,few,CASSFRLAGYTDTQYF,TGTGCCAGCAGTTTTAGGCTAGCGGGATACACAGATACGCAGTATTTT
TRBD2,TRBV9,TRBJ2-1,few,CASSVAVAGLSFDEQFF,TGTGCCAGCAGCGTAGCGGTAGCGGGATTATCATTCGATGAGCAGTTCTTC
.,TRBV29-1,TRBJ2-1,.,CSVWDVSEQFF,TGCAGCGTTTGGGACGTTTCTGAGCAGTTCTTC
.,TRBV11-2,TRBJ2-1,many,CASSLDVPPAEQFF,TGTGCCAGCAGCTTAGATGTGCCCCCGGCTGAGCAGTTCTTC
.,TRBV6-1,TRBJ2-5,many,CASTLRQGHETQYF,TGTGCCAGCACTCTAAGGCAGGGCCACGAGACCCAGTACTTC
TRBD1,TRBV27,TRBJ1-1,many,CASSTGGKATEAFF,TGTGCCAGCAGCACAGGGGGCAAGGCGACTGAAGCTTTCTTT
TRBD2,TRBV5-1,TRBJ2-1,few,CASRETSGIYDEQFF,TGCGCCAGTCGGGAGACTAGCGGGATTTACGATGAGCAGTTCTTC
.,TRBV19,TRBJ2-5,.,CASSSRLQETQYF,TGTGCCAGTAGTTCTAGACTCCAAGAGACCCAGTACTTC
.,TRBV15,TRBJ1-2,many,CATSRDPVYGYTF,TGTGCCACCAGCAGAGACCCAGTCTATGGCTACACCTTC
.,TRBV18,TRBJ2-7,.,CASSQDWRAEQYF,TGTGCCAGCAGCCAAGATTGGCGGGCCGAGCAGTACTTC
.,TRBV28,TRBJ2-5,many,CASSPWRGRGTQYF,TGTGCCAGCAGCCCTTGGCGGGGTCGGGGGACCCAGTACTTC
TRBD1,TRBV6-2/TRBV6-3,TRBJ2-4,many,CASSDRGPKNIQYF,TGTGCCAGCAGTGACAGGGGGCCCAAAAACATTCAGTACTTC
.,TRBV12-3/TRBV12-4,TRBJ2-7,many,CASSLRPLGGVRLGEQYF,TGTGCCAGCAGTTTAAGGCCTTTAGGCGGAGTACGTCTTGGCGAGCAGTACTTC
.,TRBV20-1,TRBJ2-7,many,CSAEEPYEQYF,TGCAGTGCTGAGGAGCCCTACGAGCAGTACTTC
.,TRBV27,TRBJ1-1,.,CASSPTSNLDTEAFF,TGTGCCAGCAGTCCGACAAGCAACCTAGACACTGAAGCTTTCTTT
.,TRBV28,TRBJ1-2,many,CASSLEKGRGYTF,TGTGCCAGCAGTTTGGAAAAGGGACGGGGCTACACCTTC
.,TRBV10-3,TRBJ1-2,.,CAITADPSSYGYTF,TGTGCCATCACCGCGGATCCAAGCTCCTATGGCTACACCTTC
.,TRBV28,TRBJ2-5,many,CASSLSNNQETQYF,TGTGCCAGCAGTTTATCGAACAACCAAGAGACCCAGTACTTC
.,TRBV11-2,TRBJ1-2,many,CASSHHRERYGYTF,TGTGCCAGCAGCCATCACAGGGAACGCTATGGCTACACCTTC
TRBD1,TRBV18,TRBJ2-6,few,CASSPNNPSQGAGANVLTF,TGTGCCAGCTCACCAAACAACCCCTCACAGGGGGCTGGGGCCAACGTCCTGACTTTC
TRBD1,TRBV7-2,TRBJ1-1,many,CASSLSPGQGNTEAFF,TGTGCCAGCAGCTTATCCCCCGGACAGGGGAACACTGAAGCTTTCTTT
.,TRBV30,TRBJ2-1,many,CAWLVSYNEQFF,TGTGCCTGGCTCGTCTCCTACAATGAGCAGTTCTTC
.,TRBV2,TRBJ2-3,.,CAGKGGVGTDTQYF,TGTGCCGGAAAGGGGGGTGTGGGCACAGATACGCAGTATTTT
.,TRBV5-1,TRBJ2-5,few,CASSLNVGGEETQYF,TGCGCCAGCAGCTTGAACGTGGGAGGAGAAGAGACCCAGTACTTC
.,TRBV29-1,TRBJ2-7,.,CSVGYEQYF,TGCAGCGTGGGCTACGAGCAGTACTTC